This T cell receptor (beta chain) was captured by sequencing in a study of blood T cell repertoires in COVID-19 (dated by TCRdb to about 2020). Background on the whole study: Collaborator samples came from the United States, Italy and Spain and covered acute and convalescent phases of COVID-19. The prospective study material was composed of cDNA or gDNA derived from T cells, B-cell-depleted T cells, or PBMCs. Subjects who had been exposed to COVID-19, were actively infected with it, or had recovered from it provided the deeply sampled blood TCRbeta repertoires that made up the dataset. A freely available public database, intended as a resource for researchers studying the immune response to SARS-CoV-2, is where the repertoires were released. Samples came from the ongoing ImmuneRACE study (first 160 participants) plus 1,254 subjects from 6 global collaborators. Sample metadata almost always included a de-identified subject ID, COVID-19 status, age in years and sex. Where HLA class I and class II types were available, the types were taken from metadata supplied by the sample provider, not from assay-based typing. Findings and caveats that apply to the study as a whole: The quantity of clinical and demographic metadata differed by source and by participant and was supplied without curation.

TCRbeta CDR3 regions were amplified from genomic DNA using the immunoSEQ Assay, a bias-controlled multiplex PCR. The paper's processing steps were these. The number of nucleated cells in each sample was estimated by amplification of reference gene primers within the assay. To quantify the absolute abundance of each unique TCRbeta CDR3 rearrangement, sequence reads were collapsed and filtered. For each sample, productive Simpson clonality was calculated as the square root of Simpson's diversity index over productive rearrangements. Held by TCRdb, this immuneACCESS table contains in-frame sequences only and omits some clones. Under half of the omission traces to an unresolved V gene where checked; the cause of the rest is unknown. The DNA was the basis for D and trimming; V, J and clone size are from that table. Recorded for this sample are 150,000 to 200,000 clones; around nine tenths of them occurred a single time. The ten largest clones take up around 3.3% of the sample.

Each collaborating institution followed its own protocols to collect whole blood in K2EDTA tubes. For TCRbeta analysis, collaborators shipped samples as frozen whole blood, isolated PBMCs, or DNA extracted from either of those sample types. This clone was counted only a few times. Its antigen is currently not known. One base away there is no much larger clone; base qualities are not given. Sequenced: peripheral blood. The clonotype comes from a man in his 70s with acute or convalescent COVID-19.

The CDR3 protein: CASSPRGGQETQYF. Here is the DNA: TGTGCCAGTAGTCCACGCGGGGGGCAGGAGACCCAGTACTTC. This sequence uses TRBV19 and TRBJ2-5, with 8 bases in between that match TRBD2. CDR1 and CDR2, per the germline V gene (reference sequence), are LNHDA and SQIVND. From the cysteine up to the phenylalanine, the CDR3 has a length of 14 residues. Kept here is only the CDR3 DNA, which spans 42 bases and is read in frame from base 1. Trimming removed 5 bases from V and 5 bases from J; the gene matches leave 7 bases unexplained. This CDR3, with the reference TRBV19 and TRBJ2-5 proteins standing in past its ends, gives the full variable domain DGGITQSPKYLFRKEGQNVTLSCEQNLNHDAMYWYRQDPGQGLRLIYYSQIVNDFQKGDIAEGYSVSREKKESFPLTVTSAQKNPTAFYLCASSPRGGQETQYFGPGTRLLVL.